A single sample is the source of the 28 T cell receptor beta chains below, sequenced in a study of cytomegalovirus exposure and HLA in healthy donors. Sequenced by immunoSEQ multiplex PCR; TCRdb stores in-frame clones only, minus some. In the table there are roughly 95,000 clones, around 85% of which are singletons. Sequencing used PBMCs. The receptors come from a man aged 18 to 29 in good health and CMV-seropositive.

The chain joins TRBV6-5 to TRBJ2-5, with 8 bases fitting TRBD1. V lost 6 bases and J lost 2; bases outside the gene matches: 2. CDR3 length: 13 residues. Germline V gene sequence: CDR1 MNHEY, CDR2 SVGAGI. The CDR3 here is CASSRQGQETQYF. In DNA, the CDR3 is TGTGCCAGCAGCCGACAGGGGCAAGAGACCCAGTACTTC.

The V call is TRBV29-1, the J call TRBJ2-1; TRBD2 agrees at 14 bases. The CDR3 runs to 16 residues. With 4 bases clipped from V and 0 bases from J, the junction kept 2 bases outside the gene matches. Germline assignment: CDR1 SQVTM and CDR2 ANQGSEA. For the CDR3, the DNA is TGCAGCGTTGGACTAGCGGGAGGGTTCTCCTACAATGAGCAGTTCTTC. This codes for CSVGLAGGFSYNEQFF.

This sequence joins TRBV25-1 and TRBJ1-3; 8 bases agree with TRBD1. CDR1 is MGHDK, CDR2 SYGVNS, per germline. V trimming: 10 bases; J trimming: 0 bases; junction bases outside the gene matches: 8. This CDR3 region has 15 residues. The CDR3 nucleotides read TGTGCCACCGCGACAGGGGTTTACTCTGGAAACACCATATATTTT. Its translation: CATATGVYSGNTIYF.

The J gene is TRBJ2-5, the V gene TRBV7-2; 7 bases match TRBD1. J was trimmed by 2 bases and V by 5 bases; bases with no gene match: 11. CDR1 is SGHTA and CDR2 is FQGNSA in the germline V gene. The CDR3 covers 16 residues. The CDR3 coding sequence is TGTGCCAGCAGCCCCAGTCTAGACAGGGTTCAAGAGACCCAGTACTTC. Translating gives CASSPSLDRVQETQYF. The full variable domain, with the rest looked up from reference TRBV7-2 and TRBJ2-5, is GAGVSQSPSNKVTEKGKDVELRCDPISGHTALYWYRQSLGQGLEFLIYFQGNSAPDKSGLPSDRFSAERTGGSVSTLTIQRTQQEDSAVYLCASSPSLDRVQETQYFGPGTRLLVL.

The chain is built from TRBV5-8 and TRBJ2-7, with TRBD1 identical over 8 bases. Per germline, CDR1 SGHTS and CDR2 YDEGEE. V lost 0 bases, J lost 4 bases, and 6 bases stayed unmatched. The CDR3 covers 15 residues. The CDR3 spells CASSLARDRKYEQYV. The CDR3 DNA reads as TGTGCCAGCAGCTTGGCCCGGGACAGGAAATACGAGCAGTACGTC.

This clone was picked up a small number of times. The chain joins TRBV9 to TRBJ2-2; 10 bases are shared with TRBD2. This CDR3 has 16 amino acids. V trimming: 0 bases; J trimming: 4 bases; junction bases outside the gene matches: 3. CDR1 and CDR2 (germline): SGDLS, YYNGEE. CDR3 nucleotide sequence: TGTGCCAGCAGCGTAGCCCTAGCGGGAGCCACCGGGGAGCTGTTTTTT. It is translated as CASSVALAGATGELFF. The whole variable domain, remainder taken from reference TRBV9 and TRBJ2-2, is DSGVTQTPKHLITATGQRVTLRCSPRSGDLSVYWYQQSLDQGLQFLIQYYNGEERAKGNILERFSAQQFPDLHSELNLSSLELGDSALYFCASSVALAGATGELFFGEGSRLTVL.

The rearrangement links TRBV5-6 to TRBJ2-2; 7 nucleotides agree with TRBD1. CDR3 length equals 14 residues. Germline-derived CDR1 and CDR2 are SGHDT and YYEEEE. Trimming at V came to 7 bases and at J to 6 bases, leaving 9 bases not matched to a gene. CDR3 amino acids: CASGRGWGSGELFF. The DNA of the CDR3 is TGTGCCAGCGGCAGGGGGTGGGGGTCCGGGGAGCTGTTTTTT.

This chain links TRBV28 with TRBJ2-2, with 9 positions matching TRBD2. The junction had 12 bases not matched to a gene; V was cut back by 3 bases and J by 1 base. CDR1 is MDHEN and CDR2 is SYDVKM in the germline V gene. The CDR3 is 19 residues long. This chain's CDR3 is CASSFGGGRAVENTGELFF. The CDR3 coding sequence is TGTGCCAGCAGTTTCGGTGGCGGGAGGGCAGTCGAGAACACCGGGGAGCTGTTTTTT.

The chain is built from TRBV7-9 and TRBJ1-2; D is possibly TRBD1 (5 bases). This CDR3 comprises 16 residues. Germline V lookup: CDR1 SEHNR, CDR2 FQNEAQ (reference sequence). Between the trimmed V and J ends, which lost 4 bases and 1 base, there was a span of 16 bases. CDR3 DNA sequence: TGTGCCAGCAGCTCCCTGCTGTGGGGGGATAACTATGGCTACACCTTC. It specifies CASSSLLWGDNYGYTF.

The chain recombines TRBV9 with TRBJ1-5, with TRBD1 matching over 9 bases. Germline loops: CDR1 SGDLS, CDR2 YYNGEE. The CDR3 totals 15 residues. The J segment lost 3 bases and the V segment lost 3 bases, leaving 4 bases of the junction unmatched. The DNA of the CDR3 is TGTGCCAGCAGCGCGACAGGGGGAGACAATCAGCCCCAGCATTTT. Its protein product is CASSATGGDNQPQHF.

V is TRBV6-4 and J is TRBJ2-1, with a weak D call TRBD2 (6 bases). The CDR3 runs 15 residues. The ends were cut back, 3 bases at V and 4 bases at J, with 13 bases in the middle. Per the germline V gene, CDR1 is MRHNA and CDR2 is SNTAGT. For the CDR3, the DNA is TGTGCCAGCAGTGAGGAGGGAGAGGGGTACAATGAGCAGTTCTTC. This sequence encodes CASSEEGEGYNEQFF.

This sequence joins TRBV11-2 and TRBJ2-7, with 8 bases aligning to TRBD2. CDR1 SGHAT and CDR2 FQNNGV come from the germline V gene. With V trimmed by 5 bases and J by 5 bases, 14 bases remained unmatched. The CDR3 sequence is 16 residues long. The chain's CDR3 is CASSILRMGAGDEQYV. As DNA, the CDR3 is TGTGCCAGCAGCATCCTCCGCATGGGAGCGGGAGACGAGCAGTACGTC.

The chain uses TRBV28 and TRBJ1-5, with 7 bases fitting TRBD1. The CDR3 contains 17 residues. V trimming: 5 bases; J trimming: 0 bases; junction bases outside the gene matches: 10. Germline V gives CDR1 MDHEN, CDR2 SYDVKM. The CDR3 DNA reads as TGTGCCAGCAGTCACCAGGGGGAATGGTATAGCAATCAGCCCCAGCATTTT. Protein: CASSHQGEWYSNQPQHF.

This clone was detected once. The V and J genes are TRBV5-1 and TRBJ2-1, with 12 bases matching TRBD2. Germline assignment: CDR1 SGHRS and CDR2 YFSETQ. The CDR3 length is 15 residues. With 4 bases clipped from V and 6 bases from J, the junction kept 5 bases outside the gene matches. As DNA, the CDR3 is TGCGCCAGCAGCGCGGGACTAGCGGGTGGCAATGAGCAGTTCTTC. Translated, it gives CASSAGLAGGNEQFF. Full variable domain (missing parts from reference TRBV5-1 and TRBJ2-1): KAGVTQTPRYLIKTRGQQVTLSCSPISGHRSVSWYQQTPGQGLQFLFEYFSETQRNKGNFPGRFSGRQFSNSRSEMNVSTLELGDSALYLCASSAGLAGGNEQFFGPGTRLTVL.

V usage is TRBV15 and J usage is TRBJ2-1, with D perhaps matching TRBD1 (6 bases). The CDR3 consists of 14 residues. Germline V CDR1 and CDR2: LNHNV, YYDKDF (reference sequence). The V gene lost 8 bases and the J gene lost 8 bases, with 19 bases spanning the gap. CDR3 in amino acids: CATARVRGRDEQFF. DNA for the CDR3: TGTGCCACCGCCCGTGTCAGGGGCAGGGATGAGCAGTTCTTC.

CDR3 nucleotides: TGCGCCAGCAGCCAAGGGGCTGCACCTTGGGCCGGGGAGCTGTTTTTT. This codes for CASSQGAAPWAGELFF. V gene TRBV4-1 combines with J gene TRBJ2-2; D gene uncertain. From germline, CDR1 is MGHRA and CDR2 YSYEKL. V shed 1 base and J shed 6 bases, with 15 bases lying between them. CDR3 length equals 16 residues.

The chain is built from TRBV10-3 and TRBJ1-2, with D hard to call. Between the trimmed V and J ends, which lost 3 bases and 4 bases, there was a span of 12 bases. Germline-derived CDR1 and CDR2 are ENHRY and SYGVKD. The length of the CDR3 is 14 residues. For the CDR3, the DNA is TGTGCCATCAGTGAAAGGGAGGCCACCTATGGCTACACCTTC. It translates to CAISEREATYGYTF.

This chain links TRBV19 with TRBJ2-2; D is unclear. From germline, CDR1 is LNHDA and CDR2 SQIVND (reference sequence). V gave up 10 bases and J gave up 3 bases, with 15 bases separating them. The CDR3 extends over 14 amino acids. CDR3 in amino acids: CATKIVSDTGELFF. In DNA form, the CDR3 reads TGTGCCACGAAAATAGTTTCCGACACCGGGGAGCTGTTTTTT.

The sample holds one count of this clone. CDR3 bases: TGTGCCTGGAGCAGCAGGGTTCTGAGTGAAAAACTGTTTTTT. Its translation: CAWSSRVLSEKLFF. This chain links TRBV30 with TRBJ1-4; TRBD1 might be the D (5 bases). The CDR3 runs 14 residues. CDR1 and CDR2 (germline): GTSNPN, SVGIG (reference sequence). V was pared by 3 bases and J by 7 bases, with 15 bases between.

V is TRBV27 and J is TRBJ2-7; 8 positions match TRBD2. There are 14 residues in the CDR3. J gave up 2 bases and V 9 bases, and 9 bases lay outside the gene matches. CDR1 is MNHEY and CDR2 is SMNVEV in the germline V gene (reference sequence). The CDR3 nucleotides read TGTGCCAGTAAAACTAGCGGACGCCCCTACGAGCAGTACTTC. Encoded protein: CASKTSGRPYEQYF.

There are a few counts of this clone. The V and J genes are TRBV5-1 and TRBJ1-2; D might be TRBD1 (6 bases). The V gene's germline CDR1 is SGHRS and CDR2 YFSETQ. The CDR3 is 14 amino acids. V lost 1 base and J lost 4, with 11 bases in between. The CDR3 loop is CASSLRGAGYGYTF. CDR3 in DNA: TGCGCCAGCAGCTTGCGGGGGGCAGGCTATGGCTACACCTTC.

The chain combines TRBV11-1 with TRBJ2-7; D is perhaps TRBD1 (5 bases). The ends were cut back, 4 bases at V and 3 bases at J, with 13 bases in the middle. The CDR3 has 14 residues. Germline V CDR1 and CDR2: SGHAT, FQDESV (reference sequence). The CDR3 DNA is TGTGCCAGCAGCTCCCTTGACAGTTACTACGAGCAGTACGTC. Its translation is CASSSLDSYYEQYV.

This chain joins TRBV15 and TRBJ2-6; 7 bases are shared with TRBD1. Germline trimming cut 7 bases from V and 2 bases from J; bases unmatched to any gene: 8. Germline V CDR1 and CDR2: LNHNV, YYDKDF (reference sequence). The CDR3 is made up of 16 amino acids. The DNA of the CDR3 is TGTGCCACCACCCGGGACAGAGGACCTGGGGCCAACGTCCTGACTTTC. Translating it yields CATTRDRGPGANVLTF. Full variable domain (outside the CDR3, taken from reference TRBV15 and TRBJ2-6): DAMVIQNPRYQVTQFGKPVTLSCSQTLNHNVMYWYQQKSSQAPKLLFHYYDKDFNNEADTPDNFQSRRPNTSFCFLDIRSPGLGDTAMYLCATTRDRGPGANVLTFGAGSRLTVL.

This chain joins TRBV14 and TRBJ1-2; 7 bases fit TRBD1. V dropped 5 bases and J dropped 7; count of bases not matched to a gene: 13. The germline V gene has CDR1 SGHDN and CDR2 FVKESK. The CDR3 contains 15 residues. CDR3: CASSSRGQEGSGYTF. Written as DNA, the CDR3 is TGTGCCAGCAGCAGCCGAGGACAGGAAGGGAGTGGCTACACCTTC.

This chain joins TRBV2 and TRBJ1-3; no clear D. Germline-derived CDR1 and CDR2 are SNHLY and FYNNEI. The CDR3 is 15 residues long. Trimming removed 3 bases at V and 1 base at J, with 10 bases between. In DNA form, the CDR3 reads TGTGCCAGCAGTGAGCAGCGTCTATCTGGAAACACCATATATTTT. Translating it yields CASSEQRLSGNTIYF.

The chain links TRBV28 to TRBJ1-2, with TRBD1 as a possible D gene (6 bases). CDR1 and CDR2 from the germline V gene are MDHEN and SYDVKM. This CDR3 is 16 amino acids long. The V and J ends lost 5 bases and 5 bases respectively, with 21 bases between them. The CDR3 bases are TGTGCCAGCAGTCCCTCCCGAGCCAAGGGGGGGTATGGCTACACCTTC. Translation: CASSPSRAKGGYGYTF.

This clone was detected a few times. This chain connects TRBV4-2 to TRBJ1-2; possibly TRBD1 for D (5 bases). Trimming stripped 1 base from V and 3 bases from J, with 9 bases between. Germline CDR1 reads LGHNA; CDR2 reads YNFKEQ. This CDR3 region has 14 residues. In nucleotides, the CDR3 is TGTGCCAGCAGCCAAGGACAGATCGACTATGGCTACACCTTC. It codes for CASSQGQIDYGYTF.

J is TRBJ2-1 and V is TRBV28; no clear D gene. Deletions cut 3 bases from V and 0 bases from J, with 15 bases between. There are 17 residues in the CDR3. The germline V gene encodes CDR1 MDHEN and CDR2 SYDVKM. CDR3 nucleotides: TGTGCCAGCAGTTTGCCTCTCTACCCGAGCTCCTACAATGAGCAGTTCTTC. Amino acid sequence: CASSLPLYPSSYNEQFF.